A single sample is the source of the 32 T cell receptor beta chains below, sequenced in a study of cytomegalovirus exposure and HLA in healthy donors. 60 Vbeta and 13 Jbeta primers were used in PCR. Here immunoSEQ multiplex PCR was the method, and the copy in TCRdb shows in-frame clones only, minus some. The sample shows some 100,000 clones, roughly 72% of them seen only once. Sequencing input: PBMCs. Receptor source: a woman aged 45 to 65 in good health and CMV-seropositive.

Of note for this clone: In the same sample, other DNA sequences code for this CDR3. The chain joins TRBV7-2 to TRBJ2-3; no definite D call. The V gene lost 5 bases and the J gene lost 6 bases, with 9 bases spanning the gap. The CDR3 loop spans 12 amino acids. Germline-derived CDR1 and CDR2 are SGHTA and FQGNSA. CDR3 amino acids: CASSLLRDTQYF. CDR3 in DNA: TGTGCCAGCAGCCTGCTACGCGATACGCAGTATTTT. The whole variable domain, remainder taken from reference TRBV7-2 and TRBJ2-3, is GAGVSQSPSNKVTEKGKDVELRCDPISGHTALYWYRQSLGQGLEFLIYFQGNSAPDKSGLPSDRFSAERTGGSVSTLTIQRTQQEDSAVYLCASSLLRDTQYFGPGTRLTVL.

To note about this clone: A read error may account for a junction end that differs from germline. This sequence joins TRBV29-1 and TRBJ2-5; possible D gene TRBD2, 6 bases. Germline loops: CDR1 SQVTM, CDR2 ANQGSEA. CDR3 length equals 13 residues. CDR3 sequence: CSVEVGGAETRYF. In DNA form, the CDR3 reads TGCAGCGTTGAGGTGGGCGGGGCAGAGACCCGGTACTTC.

This chain joins TRBV6-5 and TRBJ1-5; 7 nucleotides align to TRBD1. The trim removed 6 bases at V and 7 bases at J, leaving 3 bases unmatched. The CDR3 runs to 12 residues. The germline gives CDR1 MNHEY, CDR2 SVGAGI. CDR3 region: CASSDRDQPQHF. The CDR3 DNA sequence: TGTGCCAGCAGCGACAGGGACCAGCCCCAGCATTTT.

The sample holds a few counts of this clone. The CDR3 DNA sequence: TGTGCCAGTAGTAAACCAGGAGGACAGTCGGTCACTGAAGCTTTCTTT. Residues: CASSKPGGQSVTEAFF. The chain employs TRBV19 and TRBJ1-1; TRBD1 might be the D (6 bases). CDR1 and CDR2 from the germline V gene are LNHDA and SQIVND (reference sequence). Trimming took 4 bases from V and 4 from J, leaving 19 bases between them. This CDR3 spans 16 amino acids.

About this clone itself: The sample carries other DNA sequences with the same CDR3. The chain carries TRBV6-5 and TRBJ2-7; D not resolved. The germline V gene encodes CDR1 MNHEY and CDR2 SVGAGI. The length of the CDR3 is 11 residues. Trimming removed 5 bases from V and 7 bases from J, with 9 bases in between. CDR3 sequence reads: CASSPGGEQYF. The CDR3 coding sequence is TGTGCCAGCAGTCCAGGTGGTGAGCAGTACTTC.

This clone has a handful of counts. DNA of the CDR3: TGTGCCAGCAGCTTAGTTAGGGGCGGCGGCACCGGGGAGCTGTTTTTT. Its protein product is CASSLVRGGGTGELFF. V usage is TRBV7-6 and J usage is TRBJ2-2, with D possibly matching TRBD1 (5 bases). The length of the CDR3 is 16 residues. V was cut by 1 base and J by 4 bases, with 13 bases left in between. Germline V gene sequence: CDR1 SGHVS, CDR2 FNYEAQ.

A few counts support this clone. The rearrangement uses TRBV6-6 and TRBJ1-3; 9 nucleotides align to TRBD1. Trimming took 4 bases from V and 4 from J; bases not matched to a gene: 8. Germline CDR1 is MNHNY and CDR2 is SVGAGI (reference sequence). The CDR3 has 16 residues. The CDR3 DNA reads TGTGCCAGCAGTTTGGGGAGGACAGGGGCAGGAAACACCATATATTTT. The encoded protein is CASSLGRTGAGNTIYF.

In nucleotides, the CDR3 is TGTGCCAGCAGCGATTTCCTCCAGGAGGCAGGGGGTCTCTTTGGCAGTCAGCCCCAGCATTTT. Its protein product is CASSDFLQEAGGLFGSQPQHF. This chain joins TRBV28 and TRBJ1-5; TRBD1 aligns across 7 bases. V trimming: 6 bases; J trimming: 6 bases; junction bases outside the gene matches: 29. The CDR3 length is 21 residues. Germline values: CDR1 MDHEN, CDR2 SYDVKM.

The rearrangement uses TRBV7-3 and TRBJ2-2, with TRBD2 matching 11 bases. Trimming cost V 5 bases and J 5 bases; bases outside gene matches: 13. Germline loops: CDR1 SGHTA, CDR2 FQGTGA. The CDR3 spans 18 residues. CDR3 sequence (DNA): TGTGCCAGCAGCCCTTATACTAGCGGGAGTTACGGTACCGGGGAGCTGTTTTTT. Translated: CASSPYTSGSYGTGELFF.

This chain links TRBV11-2 with TRBJ1-1; TRBD1 might be the D (5 bases). From germline, CDR1 is SGHAT and CDR2 FQNNGV. The V end was cut by 7 bases, the J end by 1 base, with 13 bases between. The CDR3 contains 14 residues. CDR3 DNA sequence: TGTGCCAGCACCGTGGGGCCAGGGAACACTGAAGCTTTCTTT. Amino acid sequence: CASTVGPGNTEAFF.

The rearrangement uses TRBV4-2 and TRBJ2-3; 10 bases agree with TRBD2. Losses at the gene ends were 3 bases for V and 4 bases for J; bases not matched to a gene: 13. The germline V gene encodes CDR1 LGHNA and CDR2 YNFKEQ. The CDR3 runs 18 residues. The CDR3 region is CASSHSGGAAGSPDTQYF. CDR3 DNA: TGTGCCAGCAGCCACAGCGGGGGGGCCGCGGGTTCGCCAGATACGCAGTATTTT.

The rearrangement uses TRBV9 and TRBJ1-2, with 7 bases fitting TRBD1. Germline V gene lookup returns CDR1 SGDLS and CDR2 YYNGEE. The CDR3 loop spans 13 amino acids. V was pared by 2 bases and J by 5 bases, with 3 bases of the junction left unmatched. CDR3 sequence reads: CASSVGQRYGYTF. CDR3 nucleotides: TGTGCCAGCAGCGTGGGACAGAGGTATGGCTACACCTTC.

The chain carries TRBV6-1 and TRBJ1-6, with 7 bases fitting TRBD1. Germline-derived CDR1 and CDR2 are MNHNS and SASEGT. The CDR3 is 15 residues long. With 6 bases clipped from V and 6 bases from J, the junction kept 8 bases outside the gene matches. Here the CDR3 DNA reads TGTGCCAGCAGCCTAAGACAGGGTGCTAATTCACCCCTCCACTTT. This gives the protein CASSLRQGANSPLHF.

The chain carries TRBV29-1 and TRBJ2-1, with a tentative D call TRBD2 (6 bases). Per germline, CDR1 SQVTM and CDR2 ANQGSEA. V lost 7 bases and J 1 base, leaving 17 bases between the germline ends. The CDR3 is 15 residues long. The CDR3 loop reads CSALIAELSYNEQFF. The CDR3 DNA sequence: TGCAGCGCCCTAATAGCGGAATTATCCTACAATGAGCAGTTCTTC.

This rearrangement joins TRBV5-1 to TRBJ1-1; D possibly corresponds to TRBD1 (6 bases). The V gene lost 2 bases and the J gene lost 4 bases, with 15 bases spanning the gap. The CDR3 has 15 residues. Germline V gene lookup returns CDR1 SGHRS and CDR2 YFSETQ. The CDR3 DNA sequence: TGCGCCAGCAGCTTCCACAGGGCACCCGGCACTGAAGCTTTCTTT. Protein sequence: CASSFHRAPGTEAFF.

The chain has TRBV29-1 and TRBJ2-7; 8 bases are a match to TRBD1. Trimming took 4 bases from V and 7 from J; bases not matched to a gene: 6. The CDR3 loop spans 12 amino acids. Germline V gives CDR1 SQVTM, CDR2 ANQGSEA. In DNA, the CDR3 is TGCAGCGTTGCCCAGGGGGCGTGGGAGCAGTACTTC. It specifies CSVAQGAWEQYF.

The CDR3 is CASSAGRDYEQYF. DNA for the CDR3: TGTGCCAGCAGCGCGGGAAGAGATTACGAGCAGTACTTC. The chain has TRBV9 and TRBJ2-7; possible D gene TRBD2, 5 bases. The germline CDR1 and CDR2 sequences are SGDLS and YYNGEE. This CDR3 comprises 13 residues. V gave up 3 bases and J gave up 4 bases, with 11 bases separating them.

The chain recombines TRBV6-1 with TRBJ1-5; 9 bases fit TRBD1. Germline loops: CDR1 MNHNS, CDR2 SASEGT. Unmatched junction bases numbered 8, after V lost 7 bases and J lost 4 bases. The CDR3 is 15 residues long. DNA for the CDR3: TGTGCCAGCAAACCGGGACAGGGTAAAAATCAGCCCCAGCATTTT. This sequence encodes CASKPGQGKNQPQHF.

On this clone: Its ends do not fully match the called genes, so a read error is possible. The chain has TRBV6-6 and TRBJ2-1; 14 nucleotides line up with TRBD2. The germline V gene encodes CDR1 MNHNY and CDR2 SVGAGI (reference sequence). CDR3 length: 13 amino acids. CDR3 DNA sequence: TGTGCCAGCAGTATAGGGACTAGCGGGAGTCTGCTCTTC. Protein: CASSIGTSGSLLF.

This clone has just one count. V is TRBV6-1 and J is TRBJ2-3; no definite D call. V gave up 4 bases and J gave up 6 bases, with 8 bases separating them. The CDR3 sequence is 12 residues long. From germline, CDR1 is MNHNS and CDR2 SASEGT. The CDR3 loop reads CASSVNSDTQYF. CDR3 DNA sequence: TGTGCCAGCAGTGTCAATAGTGATACGCAGTATTTT.

CDR3 loop: CASSWTGGYEQYF. CDR3 nucleotide sequence: TGTGCCAGCAGTTGGACAGGAGGCTACGAGCAGTACTTC. The chain recombines TRBV6-6 with TRBJ2-7; TRBD1 matches at 7 bases. The V and J ends lost 4 bases and 3 bases, in that order; junction bases with no gene match: 3. CDR3 length equals 13 residues. Per the germline V gene, CDR1 is MNHNY and CDR2 is SVGAGI (reference sequence).

The rearrangement joins TRBV28 to TRBJ2-7, with a tentative D call TRBD1 (6 bases). V was clipped by 10 bases and J by 1 base, with 17 bases between them. Germline CDR1 MDHEN, CDR2 SYDVKM. This CDR3 is built from 14 residues. DNA for the CDR3: TGTGCCACCTTTCGGACAGTCTCTTCCTACGAGCAGTACTTC. Its translation is CATFRTVSSYEQYF.

The rearrangement uses TRBV28 and TRBJ2-7; TRBD1 agrees at 7 bases. The germline V gene has CDR1 MDHEN and CDR2 SYDVKM. The V segment lost 5 bases and the J segment 3 bases; nucleotides outside the gene matches: 10. CDR3 length: 15 residues. CDR3 nucleotides: TGTGCCAGCAGTATTTCCGGGACAGAAGTCTACGAGCAGTACTTC. Encoded protein: CASSISGTEVYEQYF.

The chain recombines TRBV11-1 with TRBJ1-2; the D is unclear. The length of the CDR3 is 14 residues. Looked up from germline, CDR1 is SGHAT and CDR2 is FQDESV (reference sequence). The germline V and J ends were trimmed by 3 bases and 6 bases, with 14 bases remaining between them. CDR3 protein: CASSLIPGKNGYTF. The CDR3 nucleotides read TGTGCCAGCAGCTTGATCCCCGGTAAAAATGGCTACACCTTC.

The chain carries TRBV19 and TRBJ1-1, with D maybe TRBD1 (5 bases). Trimming removed 6 bases from V and 0 bases from J, with 11 bases in between. Germline CDR1 is LNHDA and CDR2 is SQIVND (reference sequence). This CDR3 has 14 residues. The CDR3 nucleotides are TGTGCCAGTAGCCCGACAGCCGTGAACACTGAAGCTTTCTTT. Its protein is CASSPTAVNTEAFF. Full variable domain (remainder filled in from reference TRBV19 and TRBJ1-1): DGGITQSPKYLFRKEGQNVTLSCEQNLNHDAMYWYRQDPGQGLRLIYYSQIVNDFQKGDIAEGYSVSREKKESFPLTVTSAQKNPTAFYLCASSPTAVNTEAFFGQGTRLTVV.

The chain has TRBV2 and TRBJ2-5; TRBD2 might be the D (6 bases). Germline assignment: CDR1 SNHLY and CDR2 FYNNEI. CDR3 length equals 15 residues. The ends were cut back, 2 bases at V and 5 bases at J, with 15 bases in the middle. DNA for the CDR3: TGTGCCAGCAGTGAAAGACTAGGAAGTTTCGAGACCCAGTACTTC. Translated, it gives CASSERLGSFETQYF.

This clone was found a few times. The chain has TRBV10-3 and TRBJ1-1; 7 bases are a match to TRBD1. CDR1 and CDR2 from the germline V gene are ENHRY and SYGVKD. Unmatched junction bases numbered 6, after V lost 10 bases and J lost 4 bases. The CDR3 spans 12 residues. CDR3 amino acids: CATRQGITEAFF. CDR3 bases: TGTGCCACACGACAGGGAATCACTGAAGCTTTCTTT.

This chain joins TRBV7-9 and TRBJ2-7; TRBD1 agrees at 7 bases. J was trimmed by 1 base and V by 5 bases; bases with no gene match: 5. This CDR3 is 14 amino acids long. Per the germline V gene, CDR1 is SEHNR and CDR2 is FQNEAQ (reference sequence). CDR3 sequence (DNA): TGTGCCAGCAGCCTACAGACAGGGTCCTACGAGCAGTACTTC. Translation: CASSLQTGSYEQYF.

The genes are TRBV19 and TRBJ1-2; 8 bases are shared with TRBD1. CDR1 LNHDA and CDR2 SQIVND come from the germline V gene (reference sequence). The CDR3 is made up of 18 amino acids. The V and J ends lost 3 bases and 5 bases, in that order; junction bases with no gene match: 17. The CDR3 region is CASSIDIGAGGAGYGYTF. Here the CDR3 DNA reads TGTGCCAGTAGTATCGATATTGGAGCAGGGGGCGCGGGATATGGCTACACCTTC. Filled out from reference TRBV19 and TRBJ1-2, the complete variable domain reads DGGITQSPKYLFRKEGQNVTLSCEQNLNHDAMYWYRQDPGQGLRLIYYSQIVNDFQKGDIAEGYSVSREKKESFPLTVTSAQKNPTAFYLCASSIDIGAGGAGYGYTFGSGTRLTVV.

The chain recombines TRBV7-9 with TRBJ1-1; possibly TRBD1 for D (6 bases). The CDR3 extends over 13 amino acids. The germline V and J ends were trimmed by 1 base and 8 bases, with 11 bases remaining between them. Germline V gene sequence: CDR1 SEHNR, CDR2 FQNEAQ (reference sequence). CDR3 loop: CASSLGTDPEAFF. The CDR3 DNA follows: TGTGCCAGCAGCTTAGGGACAGACCCCGAAGCTTTCTTT.

The V and J genes are TRBV20-1 and TRBJ1-1; D remains unclear. CDR1 and CDR2 (germline): DFQATT, SNEGSKA (reference sequence). The CDR3 is made up of 11 amino acids. V shed 6 bases and J shed 1 base, with 6 bases lying between them. CDR3 sequence (DNA): TGCAGTGCGGAGAAGAACACTGAAGCTTTCTTT. This encodes CSAEKNTEAFF.

The rearrangement joins TRBV29-1 to TRBJ1-1; the D gene is possibly TRBD1 (5 bases). Trimming shortened V by 1 base and J by 4 bases, and 13 bases separated the two germline ends. The CDR3 length is 14 residues. Germline CDR1 SQVTM, CDR2 ANQGSEA. The CDR3: CSVEVLLGGTEAFF. The CDR3 nucleotides are TGCAGCGTTGAAGTTCTCCTGGGGGGCACTGAAGCTTTCTTT. Together with reference TRBV29-1 and TRBJ1-1, the CDR3 gives the full variable domain: SAVISQKPSRDICQRGTSLTIQCQVDSQVTMMFWYRQQPGQSLTLIATANQGSEATYESGFVIDKFPISRPNLTFSTLTVSNMSPEDSSIYLCSVEVLLGGTEAFFGQGTRLTVV.